This is a list of T cell receptor beta chains from one sample in a study of blood T cell repertoires in COVID-19. Measured with immunoSEQ multiplex PCR; TCRdb has only the in-frame clones, and not every one. The sample has over 200,000 clones, around nine tenths seen once. The specimen was PBMCs or T cells enriched from blood (not recorded which). The receptors were gathered from a woman in her twenties or thirties who had been exposed to COVID-19. CDR3s include the opening cysteine and the closing phenylalanine or tryptophan. D genes are given only for firm matches. Expanded clones get a size class; other rows say once, few or many, or leave the size out.

v_call: TRBV14; d_call: -; j_call: TRBJ1-2; clone_size: -; cdr3_aa: CASSQVWSYGYTF; cdr3_nt: TGTGCCAGCAGCCAAGTATGGAGCTATGGCTACACCTTC
v_call: TRBV5-1; d_call: TRBD2; j_call: TRBJ2-1; clone_size: -; cdr3_aa: CASSEGLAGGYNEQFF; cdr3_nt: TGCGCCAGCAGCGAAGGACTAGCGGGGGGTTACAATGAGCAGTTCTTC
v_call: TRBV9; d_call: -; j_call: TRBJ1-2; clone_size: -; cdr3_aa: CASSVTGNYGYTF; cdr3_nt: TGTGCCAGCAGCGTTACGGGGAACTATGGCTACACCTTC
v_call: TRBV19; d_call: TRBD1; j_call: TRBJ1-3; clone_size: -; cdr3_aa: CASSGTGFSGNTIYF; cdr3_nt: TGTGCCAGTAGCGGGACAGGATTCTCTGGAAACACCATATATTTT
v_call: TRBV6-5; d_call: -; j_call: TRBJ1-1; clone_size: -; cdr3_aa: CASSYSRGHMNTEAFF; cdr3_nt: TGTGCCAGCAGTTACTCGAGAGGCCACATGAACACTGAAGCTTTCTTT
v_call: TRBV9; d_call: TRBD1; j_call: TRBJ1-3; clone_size: -; cdr3_aa: CASSATDRGNTIYF; cdr3_nt: TGTGCCAGCAGCGCGACGGACAGGGGAAACACCATATATTTT
v_call: TRBV28; d_call: -; j_call: TRBJ1-5; clone_size: -; cdr3_aa: CASRAGTSQPQHF; cdr3_nt: TGTGCCAGCAGGGCCGGGACATCTCAGCCCCAGCATTTT
v_call: TRBV7-3; d_call: -; j_call: TRBJ1-5; clone_size: once; cdr3_aa: CASSERGGQPQHF; cdr3_nt: TGTGCCAGCAGCGAAAGGGGGGGTCAGCCCCAGCATTTT
v_call: TRBV5-1; d_call: -; j_call: TRBJ2-1; clone_size: -; cdr3_aa: CARGGGPYNEQFF; cdr3_nt: TGCGCCAGGGGCGGGGGCCCCTACAATGAGCAGTTCTTC
v_call: TRBV2; d_call: -; j_call: TRBJ2-6; clone_size: -; cdr3_aa: CASREDAGLKSF; cdr3_nt: TGTGCCAGCAGAGAAGATGCAGGACTTAAGTCTTTC
v_call: TRBV2; d_call: -; j_call: TRBJ1-6; clone_size: -; cdr3_aa: CASSEGLGFGSPLHF; cdr3_nt: TGTGCCAGCAGTGAGGGGCTCGGGTTTGGTTCACCCCTCCACTTT
v_call: TRBV3-1/TRBV3-2; d_call: TRBD1; j_call: TRBJ1-2; clone_size: few; cdr3_aa: CASSQGTGLGYTF; cdr3_nt: TGTGCCAGCAGCCAAGGGACAGGGCTTGGCTACACCTTC
v_call: TRBV7-2; d_call: TRBD2; j_call: TRBJ2-1; clone_size: -; cdr3_aa: CASSLVAGGFYNEQFF; cdr3_nt: TGTGCCAGCAGCTTAGTAGCGGGGGGATTCTACAATGAGCAGTTCTTC
v_call: TRBV7-9; d_call: -; j_call: TRBJ2-3; clone_size: once; cdr3_aa: CASSLGVGTSGMDTQYF; cdr3_nt: TGTGCCAGCAGCCTAGGGGTTGGGACAAGTGGAATGGATACGCAGTATTTT
v_call: TRBV5-1; d_call: -; j_call: TRBJ2-1; clone_size: -; cdr3_aa: CASSLRESSYNEQFF; cdr3_nt: TGCGCCAGCAGCCTGAGGGAGAGCTCCTACAATGAGCAGTTCTTC
v_call: TRBV10-1; d_call: TRBD1; j_call: TRBJ1-2; clone_size: -; cdr3_aa: CASRERKDRAFPNYGYTF; cdr3_nt: TGCGCCAGCAGAGAAAGAAAAGACAGGGCTTTTCCTAACTATGGCTACACCTTC
v_call: TRBV7-2; d_call: -; j_call: TRBJ1-1; clone_size: -; cdr3_aa: CASSPGAISFF; cdr3_nt: TGTGCCAGCAGCCCCGGTGCCATATCTTTCTTT
v_call: TRBV9; d_call: -; j_call: TRBJ1-2; clone_size: once; cdr3_aa: CASSGTDTNYGYTF; cdr3_nt: TGTGCCAGCAGCGGGACAGATACTAACTATGGCTACACCTTC
v_call: TRBV30; d_call: -; j_call: TRBJ1-1; clone_size: -; cdr3_aa: CARRVGDTEAFF; cdr3_nt: TGTGCCCGTCGCGTCGGGGACACTGAAGCTTTCTTT
v_call: TRBV3-1/TRBV3-2; d_call: -; j_call: TRBJ2-7; clone_size: -; cdr3_aa: CASSLTSITAGEQYF; cdr3_nt: TGTGCCAGCAGCCTCACTAGTATTACAGCTGGCGAGCAGTACTTC
v_call: TRBV7-9; d_call: TRBD1; j_call: TRBJ1-2; clone_size: -; cdr3_aa: CASSTSATGIYGYTF; cdr3_nt: TGTGCCAGCAGCACTAGTGCGACAGGGATCTATGGCTACACCTTC
v_call: TRBV28; d_call: -; j_call: TRBJ1-4; clone_size: few; cdr3_aa: CASSFAGGALFF; cdr3_nt: TGTGCCAGCAGCTTCGCCGGGGGGGCACTGTTTTTT
v_call: TRBV11-2; d_call: -; j_call: TRBJ2-2; clone_size: -; cdr3_aa: CASSPRTAGTGELFF; cdr3_nt: TGTGCCAGCAGCCCAAGGACAGCAGGCACCGGGGAGCTGTTTTTT
v_call: TRBV7-8; d_call: TRBD1; j_call: TRBJ1-2; clone_size: -; cdr3_aa: CASSLEYRGNYGYTF; cdr3_nt: TGTGCCAGCAGCTTAGAATACAGGGGTAACTATGGCTACACCTTC
v_call: TRBV9; d_call: -; j_call: TRBJ1-4; clone_size: -; cdr3_aa: CASSGREGLFF; cdr3_nt: TGTGCCAGCAGCGGCCGGGAAGGACTGTTTTTT
v_call: TRBV5-1; d_call: TRBD2; j_call: TRBJ2-1; clone_size: -; cdr3_aa: CASRGLAGGLNEQFF; cdr3_nt: TGCGCCAGCAGAGGACTAGCGGGGGGGCTGAATGAGCAGTTCTTC